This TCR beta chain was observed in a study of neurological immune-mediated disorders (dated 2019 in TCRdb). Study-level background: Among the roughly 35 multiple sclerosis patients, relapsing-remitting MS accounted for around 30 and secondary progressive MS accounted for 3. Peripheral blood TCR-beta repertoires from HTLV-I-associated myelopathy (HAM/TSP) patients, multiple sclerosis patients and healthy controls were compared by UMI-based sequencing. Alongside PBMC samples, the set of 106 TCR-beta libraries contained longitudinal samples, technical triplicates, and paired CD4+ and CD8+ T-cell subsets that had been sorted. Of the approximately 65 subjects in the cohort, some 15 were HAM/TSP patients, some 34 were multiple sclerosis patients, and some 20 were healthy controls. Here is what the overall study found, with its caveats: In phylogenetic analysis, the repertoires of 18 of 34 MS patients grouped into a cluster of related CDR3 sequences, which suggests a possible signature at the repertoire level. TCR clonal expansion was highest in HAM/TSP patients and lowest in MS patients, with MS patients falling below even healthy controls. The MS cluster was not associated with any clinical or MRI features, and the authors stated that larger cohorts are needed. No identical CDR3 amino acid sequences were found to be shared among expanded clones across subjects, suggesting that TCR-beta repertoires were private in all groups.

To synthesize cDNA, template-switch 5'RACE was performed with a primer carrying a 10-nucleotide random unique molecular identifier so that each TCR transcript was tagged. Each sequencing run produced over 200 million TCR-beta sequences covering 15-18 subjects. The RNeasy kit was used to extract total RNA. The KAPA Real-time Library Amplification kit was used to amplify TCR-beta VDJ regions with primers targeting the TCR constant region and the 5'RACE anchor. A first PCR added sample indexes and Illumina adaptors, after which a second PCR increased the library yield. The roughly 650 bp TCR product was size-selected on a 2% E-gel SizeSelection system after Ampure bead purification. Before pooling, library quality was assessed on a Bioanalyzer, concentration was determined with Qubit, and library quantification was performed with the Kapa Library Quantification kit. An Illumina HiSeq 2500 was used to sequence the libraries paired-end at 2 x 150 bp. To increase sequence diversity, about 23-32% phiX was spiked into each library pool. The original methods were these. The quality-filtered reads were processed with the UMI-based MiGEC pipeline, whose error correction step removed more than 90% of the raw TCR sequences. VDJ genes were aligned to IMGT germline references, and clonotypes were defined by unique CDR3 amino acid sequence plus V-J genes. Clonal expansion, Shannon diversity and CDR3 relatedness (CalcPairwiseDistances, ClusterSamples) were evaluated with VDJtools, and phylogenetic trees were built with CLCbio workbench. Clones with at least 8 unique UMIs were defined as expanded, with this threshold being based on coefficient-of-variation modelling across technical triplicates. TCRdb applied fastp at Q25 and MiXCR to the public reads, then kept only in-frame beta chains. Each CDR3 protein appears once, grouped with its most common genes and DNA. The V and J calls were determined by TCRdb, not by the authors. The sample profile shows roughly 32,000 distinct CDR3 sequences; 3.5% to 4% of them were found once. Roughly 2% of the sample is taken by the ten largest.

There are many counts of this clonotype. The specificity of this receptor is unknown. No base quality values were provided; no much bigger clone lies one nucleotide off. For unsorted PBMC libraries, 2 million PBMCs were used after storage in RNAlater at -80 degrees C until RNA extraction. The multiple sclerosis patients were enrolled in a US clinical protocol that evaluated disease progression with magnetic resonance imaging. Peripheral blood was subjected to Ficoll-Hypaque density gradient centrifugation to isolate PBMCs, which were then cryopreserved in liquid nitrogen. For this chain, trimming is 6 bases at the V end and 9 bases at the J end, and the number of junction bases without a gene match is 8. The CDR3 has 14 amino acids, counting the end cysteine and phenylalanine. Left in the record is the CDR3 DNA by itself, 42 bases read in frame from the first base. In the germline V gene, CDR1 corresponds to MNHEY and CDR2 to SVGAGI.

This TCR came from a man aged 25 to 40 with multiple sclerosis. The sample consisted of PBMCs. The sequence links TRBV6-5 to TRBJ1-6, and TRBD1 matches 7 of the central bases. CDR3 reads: CASREQGISSPLHF. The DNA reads TGTGCCAGCAGAGAACAGGGGATCAGTTCACCCCTCCACTTT.